This T cell receptor (beta chain) derives from a study of OX40 agonist ivuxolimab in advanced cancers. As for the study in general: Participants could have had prior anti-PD-1, anti-PD-L1 or anti-CTLA-4 therapy, and around 40% had some. Study findings and constraints: Patients who responded partially at 0.1-3.0 mg/kg showed clonal expansion ranking among the lowest. The mean number of expanded clones was higher in CD8+ T cells than in CD4+.

Using immunoSEQ multiplex PCR, the repertoire was profiled, and TCRdb retains in-frame clones only, with some absent. In the table there are 70,000 to 85,000 clones, 84% of which are singletons. The CDR3 has 13 amino acids. CDR1 and CDR2 from the germline V gene are SEHNR and FQNEAQ (reference sequence). Trimming removed 5 bases from V and 2 bases from J, with 10 bases in between. Exclusion applied to patients with autoimmune disease history or systemic immunosuppression. About this clone itself: The antigen remains undetermined.

The rearrangement joins TRBV7-9 to TRBJ2-7; D uncertain. The TCR sequence derives from an adult with an advanced solid tumor such as melanoma, head and neck, liver or kidney cancer. This specimen consisted of CD4+ or CD8+ T cells sorted from blood, obtained in a trial of the OX40 agonist ivuxolimab. CDR3 DNA sequence: TGTGCCAGCAGCACCCTAGGAACCTACGAGCAGTACTTC. Amino acid sequence: CASSTLGTYEQYF.